This TCR beta chain emerged from a study of blood T cell repertoires in COVID-19. V lost 4 bases and J lost 4, with 8 bases in between. Germline-derived CDR1 and CDR2 are SQVTM and ANQGSEA. The CDR3 is 12 residues long. Per the study methods: Estimation of nucleated cell counts relied on the amplification of reference gene primers. TCRdb's table, derived via immunoSEQ multiplex PCR, lists solely in-frame clones and lacks some. That table is the source of V, J and clone size, and D and trimming were worked out from the DNA. The data hold approximately 110,000 clones, with about 80% observed a single time.

The chain combines TRBV29-1 with TRBJ1-5, with a tentative D call TRBD1 (5 bases). This TCR derives from a woman between 50 and 59 years old with acute or convalescent COVID-19. Sequencing was carried out using peripheral blood. The CDR3 reads CSVGGVNQPQHF. CDR3 nucleotide sequence: TGCAGCGTTGGGGGGGTTAATCAGCCCCAGCATTTT.